Each of the 10 T cell receptor beta chains below was sequenced from the same sample in a study of CD8+ T cells in alopecia areata. Extracted RNA was reverse transcribed into cDNA, the sequencing template. This table comes from immunoSEQ multiplex PCR, and its TCRdb copy is limited to in-frame clones, with some not included. This table has roughly 100,000 clones, 45% to 60% appearing once. Sample: CD4+ T cells sorted from blood. These TCRs come from a human donor in good health.

The gene calls are TRBV18 and TRBJ2-1; D is ambiguous. Germline V gene sequence: CDR1 KGHSH, CDR2 LQKENI. The CDR3 is 13 amino acids. The ends were cut back, 3 bases at V and 5 bases at J, with 8 bases in the middle. In nucleotides, the CDR3 is TGTGCCAGCTCACCTCACCGGGACAATGAGCAGTTCTTC. Amino acids: CASSPHRDNEQFF.

V gene TRBV5-1 combines with J gene TRBJ2-5, with 7 bases lining up with TRBD1. The germline gives CDR1 SGHRS, CDR2 YFSETQ. The V gene end was trimmed by 1 base and the J gene end by 3 bases; junction bases not matched to a gene: 3. The CDR3 consists of 14 residues. The CDR3 DNA reads TGCGCCAGCAGCTTGACAGGGGCGGAAGAGACCCAGTACTTC. It translates to CASSLTGAEETQYF.

The chain links TRBV5-1 to TRBJ2-7; 9 bases match TRBD1. The CDR3 spans 14 residues. Unmatched junction bases numbered 4, after V lost 3 bases and J lost 3 bases. CDR1 and CDR2 (germline): SGHRS, YFSETQ. CDR3 region: CASSSTGGNYEQYF. In nucleotides, the CDR3 is TGCGCCAGCAGCTCGACAGGGGGTAACTACGAGCAGTACTTC.

This clone was observed a handful of times. The chain employs TRBV5-1 and TRBJ2-2; a weak D match, TRBD1 (5 bases). The CDR3 consists of 12 residues. Germline loops: CDR1 SGHRS, CDR2 YFSETQ. V was cut by 5 bases and J by 5 bases, with 7 bases left in between. This CDR3 reads CASRGPTGELFF. CDR3 coding DNA: TGCGCCAGCAGGGGGCCGACCGGGGAGCTGTTTTTT.

This chain uses TRBV20-1 with TRBJ2-3; no clear D. This CDR3 spans 11 amino acids. From germline, CDR1 is DFQATT and CDR2 SNEGSKA (reference sequence). Between the trimmed V and J ends, which lost 0 bases and 2 bases, there was a span of 0 bases. CDR3 nucleotide sequence: TGCAGTGCTAGAGACACAGATACGCAGTATTTT. Protein product: CSARDTDTQYF.

The rearrangement uses TRBV7-2 and TRBJ1-3, with a weak D call TRBD1 (5 bases). Germline CDR1 and CDR2: SGHTA and FQGNSA. The CDR3 is 19 residues long. The germline V and J ends were trimmed by 4 bases and 0 bases, with 22 bases remaining between them. The CDR3 sequence: CASSSSAVMTVSSGNTIYF. In nucleotides, the CDR3 is TGTGCCAGCAGCTCCTCGGCCGTGATGACAGTGAGCTCTGGAAACACCATATATTTT.

This clone was recorded a few times. This chain joins TRBV7-9 and TRBJ1-2, with 9 bases that match TRBD1. This CDR3 comprises 15 residues. In germline, CDR1 is SEHNR, CDR2 FQNEAQ (reference sequence). J was trimmed by 7 bases and V by 3 bases; bases with no gene match: 9. CDR3 bases: TGTGCCAGCAGCTTTACCGGACAGGGGAGTAGTGGCTACACCTTC. Residues: CASSFTGQGSSGYTF.

This clone was found once. J is TRBJ1-5 and V is TRBV11-2; no clear D gene. The CDR3 consists of 15 residues. The V end was cut by 1 base, the J end by 4 bases, with 11 bases between. The germline gives CDR1 SGHAT, CDR2 FQNNGV. CDR3 in amino acids: CASSLGPEPNQPQHF. The CDR3 nucleotides are TGTGCCAGCAGCTTAGGACCAGAACCAAATCAGCCCCAGCATTTT.

The genes are TRBV19 and TRBJ1-5; D might be TRBD1 (5 bases). Germline CDR1 is LNHDA and CDR2 is SQIVND (reference sequence). The CDR3 runs 13 residues. V was pared by 5 bases and J by 6 bases, with 11 bases between. The CDR3 DNA follows: TGTGCCAGTAGTGGGGCAGGGAGTCAGCCCCAGCATTTT. This gives the protein CASSGAGSQPQHF.

V and J are TRBV28 and TRBJ2-7, with D hard to call. Germline CDR1 is MDHEN and CDR2 is SYDVKM. Trimming cost V 7 bases and J 4 bases, with 11 bases left between them. The CDR3 runs 12 residues. The CDR3 protein is CASNQILYEQYF. The CDR3 DNA reads as TGTGCCAGCAATCAGATCCTTTACGAGCAGTACTTC. The entire variable domain, with the rest obtained from reference TRBV28 and TRBJ2-7, is as follows: DVKVTQSSRYLVKRTGEKVFLECVQDMDHENMFWYRQDPGLGLRLIYFSYDVKMKEKGDIPEGYSVSREKKERFSLILESASTNQTSMYLCASNQILYEQYFGPGTRLTVT.